The source of this TCR beta chain is a study of T cell changes during pregnancy in multiple sclerosis. This clone has a single count. Germline V lookup: CDR1 SEHNR, CDR2 FQNEAQ (reference sequence). V dropped 3 bases and J dropped 13 bases, with 15 bases sitting between them. The CDR3 has 12 residues. Assay used: immunoSEQ multiplex PCR; TCRdb lists only in-frame clones, some missing. The table has some 93,000 clones, about nine tenths seen once; the top ten hold 1.5% to 2%. This TCR derives from a female donor in good health, enrolled as a control in a pregnancy study. The source was peripheral blood, collected after pregnancy. This chain uses TRBV7-9 with TRBJ1-2, with D perhaps matching TRBD1 (6 bases). CDR3 nucleotide sequence: TGTGCCAGCAGCTTCGATTGGACAGCGACCACCTTC. Amino acid sequence: CASSFDWTATTF.